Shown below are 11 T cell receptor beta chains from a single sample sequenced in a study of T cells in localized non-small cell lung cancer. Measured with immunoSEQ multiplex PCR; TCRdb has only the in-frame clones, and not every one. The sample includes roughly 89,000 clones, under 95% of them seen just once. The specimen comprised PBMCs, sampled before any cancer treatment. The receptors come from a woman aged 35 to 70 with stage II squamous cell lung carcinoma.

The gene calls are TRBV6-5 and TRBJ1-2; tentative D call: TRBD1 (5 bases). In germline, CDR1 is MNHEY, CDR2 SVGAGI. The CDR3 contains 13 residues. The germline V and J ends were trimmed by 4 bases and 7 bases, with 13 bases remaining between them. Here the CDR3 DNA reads TGTGCCAGCAGTTTCCTCGGGGGGGGTGGCTACACCTTC. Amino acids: CASSFLGGGGYTF.

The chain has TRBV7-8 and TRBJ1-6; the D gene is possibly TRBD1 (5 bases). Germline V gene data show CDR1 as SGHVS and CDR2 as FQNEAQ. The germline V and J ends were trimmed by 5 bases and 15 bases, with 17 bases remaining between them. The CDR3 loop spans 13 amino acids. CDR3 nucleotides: TGTGCCAGCAGCGAGGGACCGACATCGCTCCTCCACTTT. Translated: CASSEGPTSLLHF.

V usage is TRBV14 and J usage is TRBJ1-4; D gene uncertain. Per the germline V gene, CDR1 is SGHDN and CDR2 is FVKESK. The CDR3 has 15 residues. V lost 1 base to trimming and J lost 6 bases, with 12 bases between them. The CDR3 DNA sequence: TGTGCCAGCAGCCAAGGGGTAGGGTCCCATGAAAAACTGTTTTTT. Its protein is CASSQGVGSHEKLFF.

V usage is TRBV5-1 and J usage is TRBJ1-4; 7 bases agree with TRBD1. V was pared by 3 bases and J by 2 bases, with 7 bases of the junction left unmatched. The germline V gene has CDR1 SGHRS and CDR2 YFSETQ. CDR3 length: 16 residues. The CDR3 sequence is CASSSLQGNTNEKLFF. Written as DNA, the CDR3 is TGCGCCAGCAGCTCCCTACAGGGGAACACTAATGAAAAACTGTTTTTT.

The CDR3 sequence is CASSPDYRGRNQPQHF. In DNA form, the CDR3 reads TGTGCCAGCAGTCCCGACTACAGGGGGCGCAATCAGCCCCAGCATTTT. V usage is TRBV28 and J usage is TRBJ1-5; 9 nucleotides align to TRBD1. CDR1 and CDR2 from the germline V gene are MDHEN and SYDVKM. The CDR3 loop spans 16 amino acids. Trimming took 5 bases from V and 2 from J; bases not matched to a gene: 7.

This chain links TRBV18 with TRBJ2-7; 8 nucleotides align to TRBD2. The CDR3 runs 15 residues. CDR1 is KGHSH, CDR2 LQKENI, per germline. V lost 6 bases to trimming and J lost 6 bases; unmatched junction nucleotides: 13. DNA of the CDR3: TGTGCCAGCTCGCCCCCCCGGGGGGGGGCTCGCGAGCAGTACTTC. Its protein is CASSPPRGGAREQYF.

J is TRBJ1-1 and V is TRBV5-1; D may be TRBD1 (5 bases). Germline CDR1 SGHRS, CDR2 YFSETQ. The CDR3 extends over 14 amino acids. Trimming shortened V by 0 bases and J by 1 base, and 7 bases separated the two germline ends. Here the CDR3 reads CASSLDQGNTEAFF. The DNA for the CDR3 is TGCGCCAGCAGCTTGGATCAGGGGAACACTGAAGCTTTCTTT.

CDR3 sequence (DNA): TGTGCCAGCAGTGAGGGAGGTAAAATGGATACGCAGTATTTT. It yields the protein CASSEGGKMDTQYF. The rearrangement uses TRBV6-1 and TRBJ2-3; possible D gene TRBD2, 6 bases. V shed 3 bases and J shed 6 bases, with 13 bases lying between them. CDR1 MNHNS and CDR2 SASEGT come from the germline V gene. The length of the CDR3 is 14 residues.

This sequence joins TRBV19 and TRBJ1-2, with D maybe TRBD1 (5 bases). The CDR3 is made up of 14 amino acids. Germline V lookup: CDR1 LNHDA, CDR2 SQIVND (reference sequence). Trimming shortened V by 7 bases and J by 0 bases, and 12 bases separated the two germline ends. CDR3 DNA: TGTGCCAGTAAACAGGCGGAGGCTAACTATGGCTACACCTTC. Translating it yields CASKQAEANYGYTF.

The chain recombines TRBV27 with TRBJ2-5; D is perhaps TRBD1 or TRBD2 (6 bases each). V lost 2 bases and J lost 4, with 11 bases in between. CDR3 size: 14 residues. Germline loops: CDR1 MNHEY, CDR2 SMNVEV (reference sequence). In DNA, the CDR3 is TGTGCCAGCAGTTTAAGGGGGGCCGGAGAGACCCAGTACTTC. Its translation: CASSLRGAGETQYF.

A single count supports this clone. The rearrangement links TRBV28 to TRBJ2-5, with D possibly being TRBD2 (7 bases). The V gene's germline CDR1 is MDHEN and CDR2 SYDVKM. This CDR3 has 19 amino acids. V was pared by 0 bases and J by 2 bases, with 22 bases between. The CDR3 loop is CASSLWRLGGGGVQETQYF. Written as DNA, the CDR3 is TGTGCCAGCAGTTTATGGCGCCTCGGTGGCGGGGGCGTTCAAGAGACCCAGTACTTC.